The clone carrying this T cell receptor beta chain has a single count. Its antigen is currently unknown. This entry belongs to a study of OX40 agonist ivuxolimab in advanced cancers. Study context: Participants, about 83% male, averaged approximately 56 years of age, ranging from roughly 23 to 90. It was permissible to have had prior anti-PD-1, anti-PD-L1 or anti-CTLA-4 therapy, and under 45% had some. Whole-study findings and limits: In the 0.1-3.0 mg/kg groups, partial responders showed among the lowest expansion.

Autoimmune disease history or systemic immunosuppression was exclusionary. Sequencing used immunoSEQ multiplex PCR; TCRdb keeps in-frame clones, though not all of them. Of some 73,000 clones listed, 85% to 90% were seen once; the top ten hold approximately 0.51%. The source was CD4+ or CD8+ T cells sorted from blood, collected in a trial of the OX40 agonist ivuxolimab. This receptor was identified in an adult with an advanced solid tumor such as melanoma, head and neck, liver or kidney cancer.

The CDR3 nucleotides are TGTGCCAGCAGTTTTTGGACTAGCGGGATTGGGCAGTACTTC. The encoded protein is CASSFWTSGIGQYF. The rearrangement uses TRBV28 and TRBJ2-7, with TRBD2 matching over 12 bases. V shed 3 bases, J shed 9 bases, and the junction held 6 bases outside the gene matches. Germline V gene lookup returns CDR1 MDHEN and CDR2 SYDVKM. CDR3 length equals 14 residues.